Each of the 17 T cell receptor beta chains below was sequenced from the same sample in a study of cytomegalovirus exposure and HLA in healthy donors. Both 60 Vbeta primers and 13 Jbeta primers went into the PCR. Libraries were prepared by immunoSEQ multiplex PCR; TCRdb keeps only in-frame clonotypes and omits some of them. The table has about 190,000 clones, 65% to 75% seen once. What was sequenced was PBMCs. The receptors shown here come from a man under 40 in good health and CMV-seropositive.

The chain carries TRBV7-9 and TRBJ1-2, with D unclear. The CDR3 consists of 14 residues. V was pared by 5 bases and J by 2 bases, with 12 bases between. Germline V gene lookup returns CDR1 SEHNR and CDR2 FQNEAQ (reference sequence). CDR3: CASSPSYGNYGYTF. CDR3 bases: TGTGCCAGCAGCCCCTCCTACGGGAACTATGGCTACACCTTC.

The V and J genes are TRBV29-1 and TRBJ2-5, with 9 bases that match TRBD1. Per the germline V gene, CDR1 is SQVTM and CDR2 is ANQGSEA. V was pared by 5 bases and J by 4 bases, with 11 bases of the junction left unmatched. The CDR3 length is 15 residues. The DNA for the CDR3 is TGCAGCGTTTTACGGCGGGACAGGGAGCGAGAGACCCAGTACTTC. Its translation: CSVLRRDRERETQYF.

This sequence joins TRBV10-3 and TRBJ2-3, with 10 nucleotides matching TRBD1. The V gene end was trimmed by 4 bases and the J gene end by 4 bases; junction bases not matched to a gene: 8. The CDR3 loop spans 16 amino acids. Germline assignment: CDR1 ENHRY and CDR2 SYGVKD. CDR3 residues: CAISGRQGATADTQYF. In DNA, the CDR3 is TGTGCCATCAGTGGGAGACAGGGGGCGACGGCAGATACGCAGTATTTT.

This chain joins TRBV18 and TRBJ2-1; a weak D match, TRBD2 (6 bases). The CDR3 length is 17 residues. The germline gives CDR1 KGHSH, CDR2 LQKENI. Trimming cost V 6 bases and J 2 bases, with 20 bases left between them. CDR3 bases: TGTGCCAGCTCCGGCGGACCCGCCGGGAGTCCCTACAATGAGCAGTTCTTC. Amino acids: CASSGGPAGSPYNEQFF.

This clone was picked up one time. The CDR3 DNA follows: TGTGCCAGCAGTGACAGCACTGAAGCTTTCTTT. Encoded protein: CASSDSTEAFF. The chain is built from TRBV2 and TRBJ1-1; D not resolved. Deletions cut 3 bases from V and 4 bases from J, with 3 bases between. The CDR3 spans 11 residues. CDR1 and CDR2 (germline): SNHLY, FYNNEI.

The V gene is TRBV7-2, the J gene TRBJ1-1, with a possible D match to TRBD1 (5 bases). V was pared by 4 bases and J by 5 bases, with 14 bases between. Germline loops: CDR1 SGHTA, CDR2 FQGNSA. This CDR3 contains 14 residues. The CDR3 region has the DNA TGTGCCAGCAGCTATTCCAGGGTATCGACTGAAGCTTTCTTT. This codes for CASSYSRVSTEAFF.

This clone showed up just a few times. The chain recombines TRBV27 with TRBJ2-5; TRBD2 agrees at 11 bases. The V segment lost 5 bases and the J segment 5 bases; nucleotides outside the gene matches: 16. The CDR3 sequence is 18 residues long. Per the germline V gene, CDR1 is MNHEY and CDR2 is SMNVEV (reference sequence). The CDR3 protein is CASSPEPPLAGGWETQYF. CDR3 coding DNA: TGTGCCAGCAGTCCAGAACCCCCGCTAGCGGGGGGTTGGGAGACCCAGTACTTC.

This clone was counted a few times. V usage is TRBV6-1 and J usage is TRBJ1-2; D remains unclear. V was cut by 4 bases and J by 8 bases, with 14 bases left in between. The CDR3 has 13 amino acids. Germline V CDR1 and CDR2: MNHNS, SASEGT. The CDR3 protein is CASSVSGSTGYTF. CDR3 sequence (DNA): TGTGCCAGCAGTGTTTCCGGGAGTACCGGCTACACCTTC.

CDR3 DNA: TGCGCCAGCAGCTTGGAACTAGCGGGAGGGGGTAATGAGCAGTTCTTC. Its protein product is CASSLELAGGGNEQFF. The chain couples TRBV5-1 to TRBJ2-1; TRBD2 agrees at 13 bases. V trimming: 0 bases; J trimming: 7 bases; junction bases outside the gene matches: 4. Germline assignment: CDR1 SGHRS and CDR2 YFSETQ. This CDR3 has 16 amino acids. The entire variable domain, with the rest obtained from reference TRBV5-1 and TRBJ2-1, is as follows: KAGVTQTPRYLIKTRGQQVTLSCSPISGHRSVSWYQQTPGQGLQFLFEYFSETQRNKGNFPGRFSGRQFSNSRSEMNVSTLELGDSALYLCASSLELAGGGNEQFFGPGTRLTVL.

This clone showed up just a few times. The J gene is TRBJ2-7, the V gene TRBV7-6; D unclear. The CDR3 contains 12 residues. The germline V gene has CDR1 SGHVS and CDR2 FNYEAQ. V was clipped by 5 bases and J by 2 bases, with 7 bases between them. The chain's CDR3 is CASSLFPYEQYF. The DNA for the CDR3 is TGTGCCAGCAGCCTCTTTCCCTACGAGCAGTACTTC.

The rearrangement links TRBV4-1 to TRBJ1-2; 8 nucleotides agree with TRBD1. The germline gives CDR1 MGHRA, CDR2 YSYEKL. This CDR3 is 16 amino acids long. The trim removed 1 base at V and 10 bases at J, leaving 14 bases unmatched. CDR3 coding DNA: TGCGCCAGCAGCCAAGCGTTTGTTGACAGGGGAAGAGACTACACCTTC. Translation: CASSQAFVDRGRDYTF.

This rearrangement joins TRBV6-1 to TRBJ2-7; tentative D call: TRBD1 (6 bases). This CDR3 has 15 amino acids. Germline CDR1 reads MNHNS; CDR2 reads SASEGT. The germline V and J ends were trimmed by 7 bases and 0 bases, with 16 bases remaining between them. CDR3 amino acids: CASISLGTSSYEQYF. In nucleotides, the CDR3 is TGTGCCAGCATCTCCTTGGGGACATCCTCCTACGAGCAGTACTTC.

The chain has TRBV6-1 and TRBJ2-5; TRBD2 agrees at 10 bases. J gave up 2 bases and V 6 bases, and 6 bases lay outside the gene matches. Germline V gene sequence: CDR1 MNHNS, CDR2 SASEGT. This CDR3 region has 15 residues. In DNA form, the CDR3 reads TGTGCCAGCAGCAGTCTAGCGGGGGTACAAGAGACCCAGTACTTC. Amino acids: CASSSLAGVQETQYF.

The chain has TRBV5-4 and TRBJ2-4, with TRBD1 identical over 11 bases. CDR1 and CDR2 from the germline V gene are SGHNT and YYREEE (reference sequence). Unmatched junction bases numbered 11, after V lost 4 bases and J lost 8 bases. The CDR3 covers 16 residues. CDR3 sequence reads: CASSIYAGTGGDIQYF. CDR3 nucleotides: TGTGCCAGCAGCATCTACGCCGGGACAGGGGGGGACATTCAGTACTTC.

J is TRBJ1-5 and V is TRBV6-5, with D possibly being TRBD1 (6 bases). CDR1 and CDR2 (germline): MNHEY, SVGAGI. The V end was cut by 5 bases, the J end by 5 bases, with 10 bases between. CDR3 length: 13 amino acids. The CDR3 reads CASSTTGDQPQHF. CDR3 DNA: TGTGCCAGCAGTACGACAGGAGATCAGCCCCAGCATTTT.

The chain uses TRBV7-9 and TRBJ2-3; D may be TRBD2 (6 bases). There are 14 residues in the CDR3. Germline loops: CDR1 SEHNR, CDR2 FQNEAQ (reference sequence). The V end was cut by 6 bases, the J end by 6 bases, with 16 bases between. Written as DNA, the CDR3 is TGTGCCAGCAGGCGGGATTGGAGTAGGGATACGCAGTATTTT. It is translated as CASRRDWSRDTQYF.

CDR3 DNA: TGCAGCGGGACAGGAGTCAACACCGGGGAGCTGTTTTTT. Amino acids: CSGTGVNTGELFF. This sequence joins TRBV29-1 and TRBJ2-2, with 7 bases fitting TRBD1. The CDR3 is 13 amino acids. Trimming removed 7 bases from V and 2 bases from J; junction bases left unmatched: 4. Germline CDR1 reads SQVTM; CDR2 reads ANQGSEA.